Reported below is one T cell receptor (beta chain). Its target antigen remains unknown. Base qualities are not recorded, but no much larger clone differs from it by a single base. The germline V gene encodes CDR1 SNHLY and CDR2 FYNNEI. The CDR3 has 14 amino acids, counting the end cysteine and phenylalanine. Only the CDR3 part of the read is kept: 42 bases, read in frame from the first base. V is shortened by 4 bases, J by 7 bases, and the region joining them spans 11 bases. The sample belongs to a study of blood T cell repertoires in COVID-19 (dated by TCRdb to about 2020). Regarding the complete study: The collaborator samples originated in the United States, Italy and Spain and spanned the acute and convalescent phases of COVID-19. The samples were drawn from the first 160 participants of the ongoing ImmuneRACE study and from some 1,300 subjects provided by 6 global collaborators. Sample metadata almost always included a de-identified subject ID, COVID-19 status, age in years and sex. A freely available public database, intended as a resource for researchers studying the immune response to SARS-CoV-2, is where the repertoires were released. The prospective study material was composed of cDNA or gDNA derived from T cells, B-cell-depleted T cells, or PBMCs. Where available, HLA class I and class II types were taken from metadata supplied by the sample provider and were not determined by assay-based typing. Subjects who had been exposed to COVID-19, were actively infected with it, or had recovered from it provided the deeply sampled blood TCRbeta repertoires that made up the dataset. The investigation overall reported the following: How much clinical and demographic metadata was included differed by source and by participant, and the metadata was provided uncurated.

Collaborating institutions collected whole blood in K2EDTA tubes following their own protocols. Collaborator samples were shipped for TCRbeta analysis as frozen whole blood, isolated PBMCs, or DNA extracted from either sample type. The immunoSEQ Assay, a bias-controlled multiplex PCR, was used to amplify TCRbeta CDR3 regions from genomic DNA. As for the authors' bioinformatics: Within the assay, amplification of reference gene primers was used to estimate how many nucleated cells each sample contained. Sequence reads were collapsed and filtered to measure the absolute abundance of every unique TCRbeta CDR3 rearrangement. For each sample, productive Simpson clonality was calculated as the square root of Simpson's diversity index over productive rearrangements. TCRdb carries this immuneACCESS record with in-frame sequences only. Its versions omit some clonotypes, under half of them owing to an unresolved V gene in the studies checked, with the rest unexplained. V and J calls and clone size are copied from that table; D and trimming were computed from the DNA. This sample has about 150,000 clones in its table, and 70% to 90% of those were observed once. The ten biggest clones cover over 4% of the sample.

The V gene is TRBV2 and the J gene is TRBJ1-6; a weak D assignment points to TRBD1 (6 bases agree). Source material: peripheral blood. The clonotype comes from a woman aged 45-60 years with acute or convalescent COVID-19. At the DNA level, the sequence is TGTGCCAGCAGTGCACAGGGAAGAAATTCACCCCTCCACTTT. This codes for CASSAQGRNSPLHF.